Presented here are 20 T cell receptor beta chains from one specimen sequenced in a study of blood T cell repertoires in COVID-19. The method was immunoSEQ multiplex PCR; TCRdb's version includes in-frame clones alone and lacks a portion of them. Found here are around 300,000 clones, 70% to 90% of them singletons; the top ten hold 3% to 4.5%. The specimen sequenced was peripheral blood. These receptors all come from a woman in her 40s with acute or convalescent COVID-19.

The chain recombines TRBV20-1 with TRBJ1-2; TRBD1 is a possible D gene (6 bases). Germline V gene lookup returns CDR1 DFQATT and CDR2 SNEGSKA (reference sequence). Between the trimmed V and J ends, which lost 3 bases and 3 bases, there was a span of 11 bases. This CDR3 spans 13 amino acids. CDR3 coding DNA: TGCAGTGCTAGTTTCAGGGGAGACTATGGCTACACCTTC. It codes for CSASFRGDYGYTF.

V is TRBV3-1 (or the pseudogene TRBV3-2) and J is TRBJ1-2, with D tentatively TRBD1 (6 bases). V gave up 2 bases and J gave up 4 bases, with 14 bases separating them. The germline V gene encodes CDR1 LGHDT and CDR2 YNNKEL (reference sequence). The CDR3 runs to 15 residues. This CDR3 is CASSQTGTGTYGYTF. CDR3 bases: TGTGCCAGCAGCCAAACGGGTACAGGGACCTATGGCTACACCTTC.

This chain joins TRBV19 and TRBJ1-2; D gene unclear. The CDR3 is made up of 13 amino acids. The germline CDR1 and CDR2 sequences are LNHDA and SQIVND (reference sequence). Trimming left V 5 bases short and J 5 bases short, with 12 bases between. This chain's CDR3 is CASSVGRRYGYTF. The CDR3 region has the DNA TGTGCCAGTAGTGTGGGCAGGCGATATGGCTACACCTTC.

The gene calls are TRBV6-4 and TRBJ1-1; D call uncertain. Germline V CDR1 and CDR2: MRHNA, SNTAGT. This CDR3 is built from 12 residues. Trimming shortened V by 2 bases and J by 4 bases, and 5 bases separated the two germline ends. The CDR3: CASSDGSTEAFF. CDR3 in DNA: TGTGCCAGCAGTGACGGGAGCACTGAAGCTTTCTTT.

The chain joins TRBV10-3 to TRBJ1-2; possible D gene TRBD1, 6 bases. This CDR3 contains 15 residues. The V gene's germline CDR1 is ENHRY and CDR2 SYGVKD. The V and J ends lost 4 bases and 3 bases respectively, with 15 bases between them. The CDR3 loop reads CAISGQGWSDYGYTF. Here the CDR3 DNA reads TGTGCCATCAGTGGTCAGGGGTGGTCAGACTATGGCTACACCTTC.

This CDR3 reads CASTPGGALETQYF. In DNA, the CDR3 is TGTGCCAGTACCCCCGGGGGGGCCTTAGAGACCCAGTACTTC. The chain links TRBV19 to TRBJ2-5; TRBD2 matches at 8 bases. Germline loops: CDR1 LNHDA, CDR2 SQIVND (reference sequence). V shed 7 bases and J 4 bases; nucleotides not matched to a gene: 8. The CDR3 extends over 14 amino acids.

The CDR3 coding sequence is TGTGCCAGCAGTTCTTACAATGAGCAGTTCTTC. It translates to CASSSYNEQFF. The chain recombines TRBV28 with TRBJ2-1, with no clear D. The CDR3 loop spans 11 amino acids. With 4 bases removed from V and 4 bases from J, the gap between germline ends came to 2 bases. Germline loops: CDR1 MDHEN, CDR2 SYDVKM.

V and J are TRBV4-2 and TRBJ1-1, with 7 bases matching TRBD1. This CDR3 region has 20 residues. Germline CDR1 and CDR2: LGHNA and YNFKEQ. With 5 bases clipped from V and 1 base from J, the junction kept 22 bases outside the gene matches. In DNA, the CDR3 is TGTGCCAGCAGCTGCGGGTGGTGGTACAGGGGATTCAGAGAGAACACTGAAGCTTTCTTT. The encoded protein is CASSCGWWYRGFRENTEAFF.

For the CDR3, the DNA is TGTGCCAGCAGCCTAACAGGTAGCGAGACCCAGTACTTC. Protein: CASSLTGSETQYF. The chain carries TRBV7-9 and TRBJ2-5, with D possibly TRBD1 on 5 matching bases. The germline V and J ends were trimmed by 5 bases and 5 bases, with 12 bases remaining between them. The CDR3 is 13 amino acids. Germline lookup yields CDR1 SEHNR and CDR2 FQNEAQ (reference sequence).

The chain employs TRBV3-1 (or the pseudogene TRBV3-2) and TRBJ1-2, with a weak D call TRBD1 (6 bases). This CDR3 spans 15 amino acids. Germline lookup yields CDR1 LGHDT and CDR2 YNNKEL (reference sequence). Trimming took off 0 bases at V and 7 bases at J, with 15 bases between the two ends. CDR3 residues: CASSQEYLGGAGYTF. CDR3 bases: TGTGCCAGCAGCCAAGAATATTTAGGGGGGGCTGGCTACACCTTC.

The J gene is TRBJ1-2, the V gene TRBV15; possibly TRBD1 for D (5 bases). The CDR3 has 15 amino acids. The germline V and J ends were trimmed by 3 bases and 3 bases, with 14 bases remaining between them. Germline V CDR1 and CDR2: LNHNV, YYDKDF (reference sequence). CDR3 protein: CATSRVPRRDYGYTF. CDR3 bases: TGTGCCACCAGCAGGGTCCCCCGCAGGGACTATGGCTACACCTTC.

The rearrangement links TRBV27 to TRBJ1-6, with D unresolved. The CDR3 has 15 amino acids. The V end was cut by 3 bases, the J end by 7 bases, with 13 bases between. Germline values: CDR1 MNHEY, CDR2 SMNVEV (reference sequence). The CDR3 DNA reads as TGTGCCAGCAGTTTCTCGGGTAAACTCAATTCACCCCTCCACTTT. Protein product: CASSFSGKLNSPLHF.

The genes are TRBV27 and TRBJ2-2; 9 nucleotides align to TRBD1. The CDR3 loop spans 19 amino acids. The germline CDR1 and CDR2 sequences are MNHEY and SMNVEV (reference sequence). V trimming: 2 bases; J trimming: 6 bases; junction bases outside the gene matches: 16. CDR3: CASSLLGATGTGLAGELFF. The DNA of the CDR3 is TGTGCCAGCAGTTTACTGGGGGCAACCGGGACAGGGCTCGCCGGGGAGCTGTTTTTT.

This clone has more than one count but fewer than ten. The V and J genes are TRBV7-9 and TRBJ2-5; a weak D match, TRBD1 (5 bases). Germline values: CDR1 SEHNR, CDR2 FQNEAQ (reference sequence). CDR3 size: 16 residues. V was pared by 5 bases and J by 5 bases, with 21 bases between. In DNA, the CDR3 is TGTGCCAGCAGCCAATACCGCCCGACAGTTGGTGAGACCCAGTACTTC. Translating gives CASSQYRPTVGETQYF.

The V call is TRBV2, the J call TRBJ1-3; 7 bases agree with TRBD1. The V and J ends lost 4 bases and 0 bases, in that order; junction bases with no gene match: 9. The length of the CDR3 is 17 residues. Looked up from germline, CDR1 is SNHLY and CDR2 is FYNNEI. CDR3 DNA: TGTGCCAGCAGTGGGCGGACAGGTTCCTTCTCTGGAAACACCATATATTTT. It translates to CASSGRTGSFSGNTIYF.

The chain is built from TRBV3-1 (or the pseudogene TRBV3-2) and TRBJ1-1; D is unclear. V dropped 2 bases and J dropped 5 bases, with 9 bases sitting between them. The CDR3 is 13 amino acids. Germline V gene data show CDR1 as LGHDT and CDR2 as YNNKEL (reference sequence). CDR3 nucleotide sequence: TGTGCCAGCAGCCAAATGCGGGAGACTGAAGCTTTCTTT. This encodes CASSQMRETEAFF.

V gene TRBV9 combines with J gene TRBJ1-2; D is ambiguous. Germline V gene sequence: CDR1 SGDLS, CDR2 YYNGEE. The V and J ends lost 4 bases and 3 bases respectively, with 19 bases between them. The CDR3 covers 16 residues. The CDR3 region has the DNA TGTGCCAGCAGCCCCTCCGGGGAGGGCACCTACTATGGCTACACCTTC. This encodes CASSPSGEGTYYGYTF. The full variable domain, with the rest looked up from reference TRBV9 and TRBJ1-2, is DSGVTQTPKHLITATGQRVTLRCSPRSGDLSVYWYQQSLDQGLQFLIQYYNGEERAKGNILERFSAQQFPDLHSELNLSSLELGDSALYFCASSPSGEGTYYGYTFGSGTRLTVV.

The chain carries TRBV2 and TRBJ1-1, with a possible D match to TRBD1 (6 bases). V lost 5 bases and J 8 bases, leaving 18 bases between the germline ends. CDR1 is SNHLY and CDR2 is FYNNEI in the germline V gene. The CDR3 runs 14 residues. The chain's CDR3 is CASSPRGGPAEAFF. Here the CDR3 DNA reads TGTGCCAGCAGTCCCCGGGGGGGGCCAGCCGAAGCTTTCTTT.

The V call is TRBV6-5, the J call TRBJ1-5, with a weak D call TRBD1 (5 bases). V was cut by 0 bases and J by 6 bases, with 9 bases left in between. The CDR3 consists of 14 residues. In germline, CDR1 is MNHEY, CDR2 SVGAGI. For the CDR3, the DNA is TGTGCCAGCAGTTACTCCCAGGGTAGTCAGCCCCAGCATTTT. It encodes CASSYSQGSQPQHF.

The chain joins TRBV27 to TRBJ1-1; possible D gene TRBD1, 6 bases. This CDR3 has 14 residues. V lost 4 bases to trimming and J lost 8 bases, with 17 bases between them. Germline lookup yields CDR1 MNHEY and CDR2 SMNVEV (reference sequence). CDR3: CASSSPGQNNEAFF. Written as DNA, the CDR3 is TGTGCCAGCAGTTCGCCGGGACAAAATAACGAAGCTTTCTTT.